This T cell receptor (beta chain) was captured in a study of cytomegalovirus exposure and HLA in healthy donors. Study details: Falling in the Caucasian-associated ancestry cluster were 81% of some 400 genotyped donors. Notes on the study in general: Common viral pathogens (according to a later analysis) appeared linked to several of the most significant clusters. Cytomegalovirus-associated TCR beta chains were listed, numbering 164.

Amplification used 60 Vbeta primers and 13 Jbeta primers. The method was immunoSEQ multiplex PCR; TCRdb's version includes in-frame clones alone and lacks a portion of them. The sample has around 170,000 clones; 60% to 85% are singletons. Concerning this clone itself: What it binds is unknown.

In germline, CDR1 is SGHVS, CDR2 FNYEAQ. The CDR3 is made up of 14 amino acids. V was shortened by 5 bases and J by 2 bases, with 12 bases between the two germline ends. Donors had nominal health at sampling but likely had unrecorded immune exposures. Sequencing was carried out using PBMCs. This TCR came from a woman aged 45-65 years in good health and CMV-seropositive. The chain has TRBV7-6 and TRBJ2-5; TRBD1 might be the D (6 bases). In DNA, the CDR3 is TGTGCCAGCAGCCCAAGGACAGAACAAGAGACCCAGTACTTC. Its translation is CASSPRTEQETQYF.